These 22 T cell receptor beta chains share one sample of origin, sequenced in a study of beta chain features in type 1 diabetes. Study conclusions and caveats: TCRB CDR3s were moderately but significantly shorter in Type 1 diabetes patients in all four CD4+ subsets.

These receptors lack a known antigen. Expressed TCRB transcripts got sequenced, as all isolated RNA was reverse transcribed. Libraries were prepared by immunoSEQ multiplex PCR; TCRdb keeps only in-frame clonotypes and omits some of them. The repertoire holds over 650,000 clones, with over 11% as singletons. The specimen sequenced was naive CD4+ T cells from blood. These receptors came from a man younger than 30 with type 1 diabetes.

The rearrangement joins TRBV29-1 to TRBJ2-7; maybe TRBD1 (5 bases). This CDR3 contains 12 residues. V lost 6 bases and J 6 bases, leaving 15 bases between the germline ends. Looked up from germline, CDR1 is SQVTM and CDR2 is ANQGSEA. The CDR3 region is CSVETVPSEQYF. DNA for the CDR3: TGCAGCGTCGAGACAGTGCCATCCGAGCAGTACTTC.

Regarding this clone: At the DNA level, this CDR3 is encoded by other sequences in the same sample as well. The chain recombines TRBV5-1 with TRBJ2-5; D uncertain. V was clipped by 4 bases and J by 4 bases, with 11 bases between them. The CDR3 is 13 amino acids. Germline CDR1 SGHRS, CDR2 YFSETQ. The DNA of the CDR3 is TGCGCCAGCAGCCTTGGTAGCAGAGAGACCCAGTACTTC. This sequence encodes CASSLGSRETQYF.

The gene calls are TRBV19 and TRBJ1-5; D is unresolved. CDR1 and CDR2 (germline): LNHDA, SQIVND (reference sequence). CDR3 length: 8 residues. Between the trimmed V and J ends, which lost 5 bases and 10 bases, there was a span of 0 bases. The CDR3 spells CASSPQHF. The CDR3 DNA follows: TGTGCCAGTAGTCCCCAGCATTTT.

This clone was counted only a few times. An end of the junction differs from the germline gene, which may be a read error. The chain is built from TRBV7-7 and TRBJ2-7, with 8 bases matching TRBD1. This CDR3 is built from 12 residues. CDR1 is SSHAT and CDR2 is FNYEAQ in the germline V gene (reference sequence). CDR3 protein: CASSPGQGEQYF. CDR3 bases: TGTGCTAGCAGCCCCGGACAGGGAGAGCAGTACTTC.

This clone has just a few counts. The chain couples TRBV11-2 to TRBJ2-3, with unresolved D. The CDR3 is made up of 13 amino acids. Trimming left V 5 bases short and J 0 bases short, with 6 bases between. Germline CDR1 SGHAT, CDR2 FQNNGV. CDR3 loop: CASSVTSTDTQYF. CDR3 nucleotides: TGTGCCAGCAGCGTAACTAGCACAGATACGCAGTATTTT.

J is TRBJ1-2 and V is TRBV7-9; 9 positions match TRBD1. The CDR3 runs 14 residues. J lost 6 bases, V lost 5 bases, and 7 bases had no gene match. The germline V gene encodes CDR1 SEHNR and CDR2 FQNEAQ (reference sequence). The CDR3 sequence is CASSPGQGLDGYTF. The CDR3 DNA reads TGTGCCAGCAGCCCGGGACAGGGTCTAGATGGCTACACCTTC.

This clone turned up a few times. The chain employs TRBV29-1 and TRBJ1-1; D uncertain. This CDR3 comprises 11 residues. Germline-derived CDR1 and CDR2 are SQVTM and ANQGSEA. V dropped 7 bases and J dropped 1 base, with 7 bases sitting between them. The CDR3: CSAYGNTEAFF. In nucleotides, the CDR3 is TGCAGCGCCTACGGGAACACTGAAGCTTTCTTT.

This clone was detected a few times. This chain joins TRBV18 and TRBJ2-7, with TRBD1 as a possible D gene (6 bases). The V end lost 3 bases, the J end lost 3 bases, and 15 bases lay between the germline ends. Germline V gene data show CDR1 as KGHSH and CDR2 as LQKENI. The CDR3 has 15 amino acids. This CDR3 reads CASSPSGTYYYEQYF. As DNA, the CDR3 is TGTGCCAGCTCACCCTCCGGGACATACTACTACGAGCAGTACTTC.

This chain links TRBV27 with TRBJ1-5; D uncertain. This CDR3 spans 14 amino acids. Deletions cut 0 bases from V and 6 bases from J, with 9 bases between. Germline-derived CDR1 and CDR2 are MNHEY and SMNVEV (reference sequence). This CDR3 reads CASSLSGHSQPQHF. CDR3 nucleotides: TGTGCCAGCAGTTTATCAGGGCACAGTCAGCCCCAGCATTTT.

V usage is TRBV2 and J usage is TRBJ2-5; weak D call: TRBD1 (5 bases). The CDR3 has 13 amino acids. V dropped 2 bases and J dropped 5 bases, with 9 bases sitting between them. Germline CDR1 SNHLY, CDR2 FYNNEI. This CDR3 reads CASSERQRETQYF. The CDR3 coding sequence is TGTGCCAGCAGTGAAAGACAGCGCGAGACCCAGTACTTC.

The chain carries TRBV30 and TRBJ1-5; a weak D match, TRBD1 (6 bases). V shed 2 bases and J shed 3 bases, with 14 bases lying between them. CDR1 GTSNPN and CDR2 SVGIG come from the germline V gene (reference sequence). This CDR3 comprises 15 residues. Here the CDR3 DNA reads TGTGCCTGGAGTATCGGACAGAGTTACAATCAGCCCCAGCATTTT. This encodes CAWSIGQSYNQPQHF.

The V gene is TRBV14, the J gene TRBJ2-5, with TRBD2 matching over 9 bases. The CDR3 runs 15 residues. Unmatched junction bases numbered 5, after V lost 1 base and J lost 5 bases. CDR1 SGHDN and CDR2 FVKESK come from the germline V gene. The CDR3 loop reads CASSQGRLAEETQYF. In DNA form, the CDR3 reads TGTGCCAGCAGCCAAGGCAGACTAGCGGAGGAGACCCAGTACTTC.

The chain links TRBV7-2 to TRBJ2-3, with 11 bases matching TRBD2. The junction had 15 bases not matched to a gene; V was cut back by 6 bases and J by 4 bases. The germline CDR1 and CDR2 sequences are SGHTA and FQGNSA. This CDR3 is 18 amino acids long. CDR3 nucleotides: TGTGCCAGCAGACTTACGCCCGGTAGCGGGAGGGGCGCAGATACGCAGTATTTT. This translates into CASRLTPGSGRGADTQYF.

The chain has TRBV30 and TRBJ1-5, with D unclear. Germline assignment: CDR1 GTSNPN and CDR2 SVGIG (reference sequence). V was pared by 3 bases and J by 5 bases, with 11 bases between. The CDR3 runs to 13 residues. The CDR3 sequence is CAWSKGYDQPQHF. As DNA, the CDR3 is TGTGCCTGGAGCAAAGGGTATGATCAGCCCCAGCATTTT. The full variable domain, completed using reference TRBV30 and TRBJ1-5, is SQTIHQWPATLVQPVGSPLSLECTVEGTSNPNLYWYRQAAGRGLQLLFYSVGIGQISSEVPQNLSASRPQDRQFILSSKKLLLSDSGFYLCAWSKGYDQPQHFGDGTRLSIL.

This clone turned up a few times. The chain uses TRBV7-3 and TRBJ1-3; 10 nucleotides line up with TRBD1. Germline V gene data show CDR1 as SGHTA and CDR2 as FQGTGA. CDR3 length: 16 amino acids. With V trimmed by 5 bases and J by 2 bases, 6 bases remained unmatched. CDR3 in DNA: TGTGCCAGCAGCGCGACAGGGGGCTTAACTGGAAACACCATATATTTT. Translating gives CASSATGGLTGNTIYF.

This clone was observed a handful of times. The chain joins TRBV29-1 to TRBJ1-1, with no clear D. V gave up 7 bases and J gave up 3 bases, with 15 bases separating them. Germline-derived CDR1 and CDR2 are SQVTM and ANQGSEA. This CDR3 is built from 13 residues. The CDR3 loop reads CSARRASYTEAFF. CDR3 DNA sequence: TGCAGCGCCAGGAGGGCCAGCTACACTGAAGCTTTCTTT.

The chain links TRBV21-1 to TRBJ2-3; TRBD2 is the table's D call and was not checked against the DNA. TRBV21-1 is reported as a pseudogene. This CDR3 region has 15 residues. CDR3 loop: CASRGGPKPTDTQYF. CDR3 bases: TGTGCCAGCAGGGGCGGGCCTAAACCCACAGATACGCAGTATTTT.

This chain uses TRBV30 with TRBJ2-7, with 7 nucleotides matching TRBD2. V lost 3 bases to trimming and J lost 3 bases; unmatched junction nucleotides: 2. In germline, CDR1 is GTSNPN, CDR2 SVGIG (reference sequence). The CDR3 has 12 amino acids. The DNA of the CDR3 is TGTGCCTGGAGGGGCGGGAGCTACGAGCAGTACTTC. Translating gives CAWRGGSYEQYF.

As to this clone: This sample includes further DNA sequences coding for the same CDR3. V gene TRBV6-5 combines with J gene TRBJ1-4; 8 bases agree with TRBD1. V shed 6 bases and J 5 bases; nucleotides not matched to a gene: 5. CDR3 length: 14 residues. CDR1 is MNHEY, CDR2 SVGAGI, per germline. CDR3: CASSPTGANEKLFF. The CDR3 coding sequence is TGTGCCAGCAGCCCGACAGGGGCCAATGAAAAACTGTTTTTT.

The CDR3 DNA reads TGTGCCAGCAGTTTAATGCGGAGCACAGATACGCAGTATTTT. Protein: CASSLMRSTDTQYF. This chain links TRBV27 with TRBJ2-3, with unresolved D. The germline CDR1 and CDR2 sequences are MNHEY and SMNVEV (reference sequence). The CDR3 totals 14 residues. V was trimmed by 2 bases and J by 0 bases, leaving 6 bases between them.

This clone showed up just a few times. The chain recombines TRBV15 with TRBJ2-3; 8 bases map to TRBD2. The junction had 6 bases not matched to a gene; V was cut back by 0 bases and J by 4 bases. CDR1 is LNHNV and CDR2 is YYDKDF in the germline V gene (reference sequence). The CDR3 length is 16 residues. The CDR3 is CATSRDRREAADTQYF. CDR3 in DNA: TGTGCCACCAGCAGAGATAGGCGGGAGGCTGCAGATACGCAGTATTTT.

The genes are TRBV5-1 and TRBJ2-7, with D possibly being TRBD2 (6 bases). This CDR3 comprises 15 residues. V dropped 0 bases and J dropped 6 bases, with 16 bases sitting between them. Germline V lookup: CDR1 SGHRS, CDR2 YFSETQ. CDR3 DNA sequence: TGCGCCAGCAGCTTGGCCCGGGCAGGGAGGAGCGAGCAGTACTTC. As protein: CASSLARAGRSEQYF.